The rows below give T cell receptor beta chains drawn from one sample of a study of T cell responses to AZD1222 COVID-19 vaccine. Only in-frame clones appear in the TCRdb table, and some are missing; sequencing was by immunoSEQ multiplex PCR. The data show around 87,000 clones, about nine tenths seen once. The sequences come from peripheral blood, collected on day 0 of AZD1222 vaccination. The receptor set was obtained from an adult in good health. Each CDR3 is given with its conserved first and last residue. The order of the fields is J gene, V gene, CDR3 length, CDR3 protein.

j_gene: TRBJ2-1
v_gene: TRBV6-5
len: 14
CDR3aa: CASKSEGIYNEQFF

j_gene: TRBJ1-4
v_gene: TRBV18
len: 14
CDR3aa: CASSRWTAYEKLFF

j_gene: TRBJ2-3
v_gene: TRBV5-4
len: 16
CDR3aa: CASSLSGVLGTDTQYF

j_gene: TRBJ2-3
v_gene: TRBV5-1
len: 19
CDR3aa: CASSITGTSGVGHERTQYF

j_gene: TRBJ2-1
v_gene: TRBV29-1
len: 11
CDR3aa: CSVERGNEQFF

j_gene: TRBJ1-5
v_gene: TRBV28
len: 15
CDR3aa: CASTPTGDSNQPQHF

j_gene: TRBJ2-5
v_gene: TRBV7-8
len: 16
CDR3aa: CASSLSLGSVQETQYF

j_gene: TRBJ2-1
v_gene: TRBV11-2
len: 15
CDR3aa: CASSWTGSRLNEQFF

j_gene: TRBJ2-5
v_gene: TRBV7-2
len: 12
CDR3aa: CASSLIGETQYF

j_gene: TRBJ2-7
v_gene: TRBV18
len: 15
CDR3aa: CASSLRTGDSYEQYF

j_gene: TRBJ2-7
v_gene: TRBV5-1
len: 16
CDR3aa: CASSLASSSGAYEQYF

j_gene: TRBJ1-2
v_gene: TRBV4-2
len: 15
CDR3aa: CASSQDVRGEEGYTF

j_gene: TRBJ1-5
v_gene: TRBV19
len: 17
CDR3aa: CASSKPPLDRSNQPQHF

j_gene: TRBJ2-1
v_gene: TRBV11-2
len: 16
CDR3aa: CASSLDGATGRHEQFF

j_gene: TRBJ1-1
v_gene: TRBV2
len: 15
CDR3aa: CASRRQGAKNTEAFF

j_gene: TRBJ2-1
v_gene: TRBV28
len: 16
CDR3aa: CASSLSPGGNSNEQFF

j_gene: TRBJ2-7
v_gene: TRBV28
len: 15
CDR3aa: CASNTLQGGSYEQYF

j_gene: TRBJ2-7
v_gene: TRBV10-3
len: 16
CDR3aa: CAISELPDNAGGEQYF

j_gene: TRBJ2-6
v_gene: TRBV21-1
len: 21
CDR3aa: CASSKALPPNLQGSGANVLTF

j_gene: TRBJ2-7
v_gene: TRBV28
len: 16
CDR3aa: CASSDAGQGALNEQYF

j_gene: TRBJ1-4
v_gene: TRBV5-5
len: 18
CDR3aa: CASSPLPSQGASNEKLFF

j_gene: TRBJ2-2
v_gene: TRBV5-1
len: 15
CDR3aa: CASSLGGSNTGELFF

j_gene: TRBJ2-3
v_gene: TRBV2
len: 19
CDR3aa: CASSEEGLAGGFGTDTQYF

j_gene: TRBJ2-2
v_gene: TRBV7-2
len: 17
CDR3aa: CASSYRSGSQNTGELFF

j_gene: TRBJ1-5
v_gene: TRBV15
len: 14
CDR3aa: CATSRTGEDQPQHF

j_gene: TRBJ1-1
v_gene: TRBV7-9
len: 13
CDR3aa: CASEPFRVTEAFF

j_gene: TRBJ2-6
v_gene: TRBV5-6
len: 14
CDR3aa: CASSLGLGANVLTF

j_gene: TRBJ2-2
v_gene: TRBV12-5
len: 13
CDR3aa: CASATVESGELFF

j_gene: TRBJ1-1
v_gene: TRBV9
len: 13
CDR3aa: CASSVAVGTEAFF

j_gene: TRBJ2-7
v_gene: TRBV28
len: 13
CDR3aa: CASNGSGTREQYF

j_gene: TRBJ1-1
v_gene: TRBV19
len: 14
CDR3aa: CASSISRGSTEAFF

j_gene: TRBJ1-2
v_gene: TRBV6-6
len: 13
CDR3aa: CASSPLGNRGYTF

j_gene: TRBJ2-2
v_gene: TRBV7-3
len: 16
CDR3aa: CASSPRGGVNTGELFF

j_gene: TRBJ1-5
v_gene: TRBV12-3/TRBV12-4
len: 12
CDR3aa: CASRGSNQPQHF

j_gene: TRBJ2-2
v_gene: TRBV4-2
len: 12
CDR3aa: CASKVGTGELFF

j_gene: TRBJ2-7
v_gene: TRBV14
len: 15
CDR3aa: CASSQGWTGNYEQYF

j_gene: TRBJ2-2
v_gene: TRBV2
len: 16
CDR3aa: CASSEVGQGPTGELFF

j_gene: TRBJ2-2
v_gene: TRBV5-1
len: 15
CDR3aa: CASSAGPAGTGELFF

j_gene: TRBJ1-4
v_gene: TRBV21-1
len: 16
CDR3aa: CASSKKPRQANEKLFF

j_gene: TRBJ2-7
v_gene: TRBV6-1
len: 16
CDR3aa: CASSDRVSGHAYEQYF

j_gene: TRBJ1-1
v_gene: TRBV7-3
len: 13
CDR3aa: CASSISGGGEAFF

j_gene: TRBJ2-1
v_gene: TRBV18
len: 15
CDR3aa: CASSALGQGYNEQFF

j_gene: TRBJ2-1
v_gene: TRBV28
len: 15
CDR3aa: CASSFRGRIDNEQFF

j_gene: TRBJ1-1
v_gene: TRBV12-3/TRBV12-4
len: 12
CDR3aa: CASSLRGLFAFF